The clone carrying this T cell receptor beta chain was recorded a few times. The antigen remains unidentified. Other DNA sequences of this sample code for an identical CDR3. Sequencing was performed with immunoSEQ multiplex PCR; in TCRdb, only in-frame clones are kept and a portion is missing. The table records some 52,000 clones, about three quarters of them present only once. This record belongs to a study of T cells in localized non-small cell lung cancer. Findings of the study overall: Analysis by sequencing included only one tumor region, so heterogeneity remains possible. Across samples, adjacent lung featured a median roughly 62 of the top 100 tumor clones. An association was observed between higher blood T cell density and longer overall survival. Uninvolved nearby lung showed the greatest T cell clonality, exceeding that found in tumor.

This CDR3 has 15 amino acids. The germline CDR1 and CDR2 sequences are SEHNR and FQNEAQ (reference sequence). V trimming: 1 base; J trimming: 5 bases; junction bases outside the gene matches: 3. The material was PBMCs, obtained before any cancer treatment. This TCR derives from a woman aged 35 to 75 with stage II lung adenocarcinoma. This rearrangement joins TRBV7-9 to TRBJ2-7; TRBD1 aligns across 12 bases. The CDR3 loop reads CASSLDGTGGDEQYF. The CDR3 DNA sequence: TGTGCCAGCAGCTTAGATGGGACAGGGGGCGACGAGCAGTACTTC.